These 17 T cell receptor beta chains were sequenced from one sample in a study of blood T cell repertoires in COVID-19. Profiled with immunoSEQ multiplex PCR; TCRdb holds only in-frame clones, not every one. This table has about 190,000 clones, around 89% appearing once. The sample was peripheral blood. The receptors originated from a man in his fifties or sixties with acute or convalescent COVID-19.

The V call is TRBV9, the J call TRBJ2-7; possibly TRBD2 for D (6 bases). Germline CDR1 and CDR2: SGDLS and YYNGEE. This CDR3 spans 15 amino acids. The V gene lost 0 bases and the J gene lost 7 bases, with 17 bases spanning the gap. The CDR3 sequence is CASSVGWAGNWEQYF. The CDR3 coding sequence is TGTGCCAGCAGCGTAGGATGGGCGGGAAATTGGGAGCAGTACTTC.

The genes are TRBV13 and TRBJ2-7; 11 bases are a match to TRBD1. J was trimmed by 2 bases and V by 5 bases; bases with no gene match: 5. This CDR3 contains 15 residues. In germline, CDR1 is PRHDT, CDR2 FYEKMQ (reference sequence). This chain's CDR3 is CASSPGTGGPYEQYV. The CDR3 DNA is TGTGCCAGCAGCCCTGGGACAGGGGGGCCCTACGAGCAGTACGTC.

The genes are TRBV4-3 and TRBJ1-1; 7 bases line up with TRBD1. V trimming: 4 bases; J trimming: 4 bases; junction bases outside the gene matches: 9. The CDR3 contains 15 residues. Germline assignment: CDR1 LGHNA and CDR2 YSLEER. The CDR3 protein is CASSRTTGSGTEAFF. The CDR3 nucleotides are TGCGCCAGCAGCCGGACGACAGGGTCGGGCACTGAAGCTTTCTTT.

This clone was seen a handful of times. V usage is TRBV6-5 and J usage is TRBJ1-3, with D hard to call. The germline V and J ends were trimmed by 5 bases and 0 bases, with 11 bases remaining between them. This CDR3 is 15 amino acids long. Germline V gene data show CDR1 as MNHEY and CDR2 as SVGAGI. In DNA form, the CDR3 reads TGTGCCAGCAGTCGCGAACAGTACTCTGGAAACACCATATATTTT. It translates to CASSREQYSGNTIYF.

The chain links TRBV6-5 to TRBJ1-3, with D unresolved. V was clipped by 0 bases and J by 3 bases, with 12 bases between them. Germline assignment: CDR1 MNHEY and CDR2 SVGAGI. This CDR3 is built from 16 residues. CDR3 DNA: TGTGCCAGCAGTTACTCGAGTATCAGGCATGGAAACACCATATATTTT. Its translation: CASSYSSIRHGNTIYF.

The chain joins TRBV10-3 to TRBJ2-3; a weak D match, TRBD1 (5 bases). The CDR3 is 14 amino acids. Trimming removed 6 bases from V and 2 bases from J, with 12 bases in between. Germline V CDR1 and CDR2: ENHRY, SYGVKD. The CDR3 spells CAISQGLFTDTQYF. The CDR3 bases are TGTGCCATCAGCCAGGGTCTTTTCACAGATACGCAGTATTTT.

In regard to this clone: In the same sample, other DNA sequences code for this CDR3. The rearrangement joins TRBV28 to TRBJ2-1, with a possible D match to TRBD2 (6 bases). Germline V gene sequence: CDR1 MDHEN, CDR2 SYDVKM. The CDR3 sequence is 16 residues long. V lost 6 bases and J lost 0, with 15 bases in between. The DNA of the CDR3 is TGTGCCAGCAGCCCCCGTGGGGGGAGCTCCTACAATGAGCAGTTCTTC. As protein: CASSPRGGSSYNEQFF.

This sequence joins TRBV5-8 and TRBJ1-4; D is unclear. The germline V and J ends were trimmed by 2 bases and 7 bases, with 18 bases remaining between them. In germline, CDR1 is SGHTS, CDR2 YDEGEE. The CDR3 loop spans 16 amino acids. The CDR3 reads CASSFFFLSQAEKLFF. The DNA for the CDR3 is TGTGCCAGCAGCTTTTTTTTCCTTAGTCAAGCTGAAAAACTGTTTTTT. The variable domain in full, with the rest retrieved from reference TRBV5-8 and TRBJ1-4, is EAGVTQSPTHLIKTRGQQATLRCSPISGHTSVYWYQQALGLGLQFLLWYDEGEERNRGNFPPRFSGRQFPNYSSELNVNALELEDSALYLCASSFFFLSQAEKLFFGSGTQLSVL.

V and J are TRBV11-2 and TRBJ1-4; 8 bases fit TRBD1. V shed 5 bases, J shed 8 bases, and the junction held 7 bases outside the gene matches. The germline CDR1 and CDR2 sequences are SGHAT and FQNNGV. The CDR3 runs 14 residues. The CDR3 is CASSRGQGGEKLFF. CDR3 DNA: TGTGCCAGCAGCAGAGGACAGGGTGGAGAAAAACTGTTTTTT.

DNA for the CDR3: TGTGCCAGTTCGGAGACTAGCGGACCCCATGAGCAGTTCTTC. It translates to CASSETSGPHEQFF. V gene TRBV2 combines with J gene TRBJ2-1, with 9 bases fitting TRBD2. The CDR3 runs 14 residues. Per germline, CDR1 SNHLY and CDR2 FYNNEI. V trimming: 9 bases; J trimming: 8 bases; junction bases outside the gene matches: 11.

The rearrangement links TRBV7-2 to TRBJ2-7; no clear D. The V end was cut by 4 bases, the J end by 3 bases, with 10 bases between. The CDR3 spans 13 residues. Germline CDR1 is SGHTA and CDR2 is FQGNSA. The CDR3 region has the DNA TGTGCCAGCAGCTCGACTGCCGACTACGAGCAGTACTTC. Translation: CASSSTADYEQYF.

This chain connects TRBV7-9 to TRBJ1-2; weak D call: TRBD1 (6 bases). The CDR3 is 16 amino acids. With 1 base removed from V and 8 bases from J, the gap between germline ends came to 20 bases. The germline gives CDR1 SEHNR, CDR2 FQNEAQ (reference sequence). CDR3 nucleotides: TGTGCCAGCAGCTTAGAGGGAGGGACATTTCCCGAGGGCTACACCTTC. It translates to CASSLEGGTFPEGYTF.

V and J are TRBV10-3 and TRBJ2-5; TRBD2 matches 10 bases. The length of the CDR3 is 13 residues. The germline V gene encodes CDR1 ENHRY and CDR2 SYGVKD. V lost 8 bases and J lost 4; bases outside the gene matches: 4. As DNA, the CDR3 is TGTGCCATCGCAGCGGGAGGGGCAGAGACCCAGTACTTC. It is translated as CAIAAGGAETQYF.

The CDR3 spells CASSPQSFISGNTIYF. CDR3 in DNA: TGTGCCAGCAGCCCTCAGTCGTTTATCTCTGGAAACACCATATATTTT. This rearrangement joins TRBV11-2 to TRBJ1-3; D is unclear. The CDR3 runs to 16 residues. V was shortened by 5 bases and J by 0 bases, with 14 bases between the two germline ends. The germline V gene has CDR1 SGHAT and CDR2 FQNNGV.

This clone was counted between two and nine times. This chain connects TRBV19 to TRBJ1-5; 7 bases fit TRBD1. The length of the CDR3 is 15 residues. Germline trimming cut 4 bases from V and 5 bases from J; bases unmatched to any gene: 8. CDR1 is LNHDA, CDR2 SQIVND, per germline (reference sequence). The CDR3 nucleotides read TGTGCCAGTAGTACGATACAGGGGATTGATCAGCCCCAGCATTTT. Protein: CASSTIQGIDQPQHF.

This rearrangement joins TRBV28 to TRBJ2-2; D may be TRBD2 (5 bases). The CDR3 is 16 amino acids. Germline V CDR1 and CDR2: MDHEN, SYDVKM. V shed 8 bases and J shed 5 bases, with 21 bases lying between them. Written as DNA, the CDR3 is TGTGCCAGCGGCTCTCGGACTTCACCCGCTACCGGGGAGCTGTTTTTT. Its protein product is CASGSRTSPATGELFF.

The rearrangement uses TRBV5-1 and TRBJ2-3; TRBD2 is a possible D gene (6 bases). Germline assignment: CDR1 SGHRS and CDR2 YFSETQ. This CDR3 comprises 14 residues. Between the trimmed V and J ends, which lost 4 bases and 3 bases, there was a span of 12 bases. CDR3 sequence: CASSGGGDTDTQYF. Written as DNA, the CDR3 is TGCGCCAGCAGCGGTGGAGGGGATACAGATACGCAGTATTTT. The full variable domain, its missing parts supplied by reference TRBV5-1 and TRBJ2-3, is KAGVTQTPRYLIKTRGQQVTLSCSPISGHRSVSWYQQTPGQGLQFLFEYFSETQRNKGNFPGRFSGRQFSNSRSEMNVSTLELGDSALYLCASSGGGDTDTQYFGPGTRLTVL.